This T cell receptor beta chain derives from a study of blood T cell repertoires in COVID-19. Study in general: Sites in the United States, Italy and Spain provided acute and convalescent COVID-19 samples. In each case, the material was cDNA or gDNA derived from T cells, B-cell-depleted T cells, or PBMCs.

The CDR3 has 13 residues. CDR1 and CDR2 (germline): SGHNT, YYREEE (reference sequence). This clone was seen more than once but under ten times. One end of the junction fails to match germline, which may point to a read error. In the original workflow: It was from reference gene primer amplification that nucleated cell counts were estimated. Sequencing was performed with immunoSEQ multiplex PCR; in TCRdb, only in-frame clones are kept and a portion is missing. V and J calls plus clone size are reproduced from that table; the DNA served to infer D and trimming. Here the sample spans about 140,000 clones, around 88% being singletons.

This TCR derives from a man aged 55 to 69 with active or convalescent COVID-19. The chain is built from TRBV5-4 and TRBJ1-4; perhaps TRBD1 as D (5 bases). Specimen: peripheral blood. The CDR3 loop is CASSLQGREELFF. CDR3 nucleotides: TGTGCCAGCAGCCTCCAGGGCCGTGAAGAACTGTTTTTT.